What follows are 12 T cell receptor beta chains derived from one specimen sequenced in a study of identical twins. TCRdb analysed the 5' RACE reads with MiXCR anew, one entry per CDR3 protein. The table includes 1.5 million to 2 million distinct CDR3 sequences, under 35% detected once. The sample consisted of cord blood. All receptors come from a newborn girl in good health.

This clonotype showed up many times. Germline is not matched at one junction end, which may reflect a read error. This sequence joins TRBV27 and TRBJ1-1; D not resolved. This CDR3 is built from 15 residues. Germline values: CDR1 MNHEY, CDR2 SMNVEV (reference sequence). The CDR3 nucleotides read TGCGCCAGCAGCTTGAGCCCCACGGTGAACACTGAAGCTTTCTTT. It encodes CASSLSPTVNTEAFF.

This clonotype came up a few times. J is TRBJ2-7 and V is TRBV4-1; 8 bases line up with TRBD2. Trimming removed 3 bases from V and 3 bases from J; junction bases left unmatched: 7. The CDR3 extends over 15 amino acids. Per germline, CDR1 MGHRA and CDR2 YSYEKL. The CDR3 sequence: CASSHSSGGFYEQYF. The CDR3 bases are TGCGCCAGCAGCCACTCCAGCGGGGGCTTCTACGAGCAGTACTTC.

The chain couples TRBV19 to TRBJ2-6; 14 bases are a match to TRBD2. The CDR3 runs 18 residues. Germline CDR1 is LNHDA and CDR2 is SQIVND (reference sequence). J gave up 2 bases and V 5 bases, and 5 bases lay outside the gene matches. The CDR3 DNA reads TGTGCCAGTAGTCTGAGGGGACTAGCGGGAGCTGGGGCCAACGTCCTGACTTTC. Amino acids: CASSLRGLAGAGANVLTF.

This clonotype has more than one count but fewer than ten. For the CDR3, the DNA is TGTGCCAGCAGCTTAGCTCTAGGGGAGGACAAAAACATTCAGTACTTC. Translated: CASSLALGEDKNIQYF. This chain joins TRBV7-9 and TRBJ2-4; weak D call: TRBD2 (6 bases). Between the trimmed V and J ends, which lost 0 bases and 3 bases, there was a span of 12 bases. The CDR3 runs to 16 residues. Germline CDR1 SEHNR, CDR2 FQNEAQ (reference sequence).

The chain is built from TRBV10-3 and TRBJ1-6; possibly TRBD1 for D (5 bases). This CDR3 region has 13 residues. Germline V CDR1 and CDR2: ENHRY, SYGVKD. Trimming took off 9 bases at V and 9 bases at J, with 15 bases between the two ends. The CDR3 coding sequence is TGTGCCATAAAAGACAGCCTGGCTTCACCCCTCCACTTT. Residues: CAIKDSLASPLHF.

This clonotype was counted between two and nine times. V and J are TRBV28 and TRBJ2-1, with D perhaps TRBD1 (5 bases). CDR1 and CDR2 from the germline V gene are MDHEN and SYDVKM. CDR3 length: 15 amino acids. Between the trimmed V and J ends, which lost 8 bases and 5 bases, there was a span of 19 bases. The CDR3 is CASPPRLGLNNEQFF. DNA for the CDR3: TGTGCCAGCCCCCCCAGGCTGGGGCTAAACAATGAGCAGTTCTTC. The variable domain in full, with the rest retrieved from reference TRBV28 and TRBJ2-1, is DVKVTQSSRYLVKRTGEKVFLECVQDMDHENMFWYRQDPGLGLRLIYFSYDVKMKEKGDIPEGYSVSREKKERFSLILESASTNQTSMYLCASPPRLGLNNEQFFGPGTRLTVL.

This clonotype was picked up many times. The CDR3 loop is CSVGLVFSTDTQYF. In nucleotides, the CDR3 is TGCAGCGTGGGACTAGTTTTTAGCACAGATACGCAGTATTTT. This rearrangement joins TRBV29-1 to TRBJ2-3, with 8 bases identical to TRBD2. The CDR3 totals 14 residues. The V segment lost 6 bases and the J segment 0 bases; nucleotides outside the gene matches: 5. CDR1 SQVTM and CDR2 ANQGSEA come from the germline V gene.

This clonotype turned up a few times. CDR3 amino acids: CASSKERSGPGANVLTF. In DNA, the CDR3 is TGTGCCAGCAGCAAAGAAAGATCGGGTCCCGGGGCCAACGTCCTGACTTTC. The chain couples TRBV21-1 to TRBJ2-6; TRBD1 is the table's D call and was not checked against the DNA. TRBV21-1 is tagged as a pseudogene. CDR3 size: 17 residues.

This clonotype was counted only a few times. The chain joins TRBV20-1 to TRBJ1-6; D gene uncertain. There are 14 residues in the CDR3. The germline V and J ends were trimmed by 0 bases and 7 bases, with 10 bases remaining between them. CDR1 is DFQATT and CDR2 is SNEGSKA in the germline V gene (reference sequence). Here the CDR3 DNA reads TGCAGTGCTAGAGATTCAGAGAGGAATTCACCCCTCCACTTT. This sequence encodes CSARDSERNSPLHF.

In nucleotides, the CDR3 is TGTGCCAGCAGCCTGCCGGGGGGGATATCCTACGAGCAGTACTTC. Protein product: CASSLPGGISYEQYF. The rearrangement joins TRBV5-5 to TRBJ2-7; 8 bases line up with TRBD2. CDR3 length: 15 amino acids. The ends lost 4 bases at V and 1 base at J; junction bases unmatched: 7. The germline V gene encodes CDR1 SGHKS and CDR2 YYEKEE (reference sequence).

Only a few counts were recorded for this clonotype. The chain recombines TRBV4-2 with TRBJ2-1; the D is unclear. The length of the CDR3 is 15 residues. The V gene's germline CDR1 is LGHNA and CDR2 YNFKEQ. V was trimmed by 0 bases and J by 7 bases, leaving 13 bases between them. The CDR3 loop reads CASSQDRSTANEQFF. The CDR3 nucleotides read TGTGCCAGCAGCCAAGATCGAAGTACAGCGAATGAGCAGTTCTTC.

The table lists this clonotype with a few counts. V is TRBV10-3 and J is TRBJ2-1; the match to TRBD2 covers 10 bases. V was pared by 6 bases and J by 5 bases, with 10 bases of the junction left unmatched. Germline-derived CDR1 and CDR2 are ENHRY and SYGVKD. The CDR3 consists of 16 residues. The CDR3 is CAIRGLAGVGHNEQFF. Written as DNA, the CDR3 is TGTGCCATCAGGGGGCTAGCGGGAGTGGGGCACAATGAGCAGTTCTTC.